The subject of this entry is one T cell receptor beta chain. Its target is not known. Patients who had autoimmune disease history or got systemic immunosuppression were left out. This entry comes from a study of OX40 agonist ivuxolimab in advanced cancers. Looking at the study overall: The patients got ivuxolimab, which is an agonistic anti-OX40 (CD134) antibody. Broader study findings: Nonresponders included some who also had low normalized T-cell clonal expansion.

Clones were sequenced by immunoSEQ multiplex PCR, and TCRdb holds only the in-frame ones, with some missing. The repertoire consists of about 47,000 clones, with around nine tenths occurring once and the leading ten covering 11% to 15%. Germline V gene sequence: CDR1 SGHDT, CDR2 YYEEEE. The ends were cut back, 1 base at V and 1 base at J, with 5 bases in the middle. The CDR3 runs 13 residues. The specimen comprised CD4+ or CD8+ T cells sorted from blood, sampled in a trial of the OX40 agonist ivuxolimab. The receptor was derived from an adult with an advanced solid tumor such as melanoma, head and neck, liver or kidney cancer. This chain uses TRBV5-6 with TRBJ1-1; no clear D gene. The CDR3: CASSLSPNTEAFF. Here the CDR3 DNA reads TGTGCCAGCAGCTTGTCACCGAACACTGAAGCTTTCTTT.